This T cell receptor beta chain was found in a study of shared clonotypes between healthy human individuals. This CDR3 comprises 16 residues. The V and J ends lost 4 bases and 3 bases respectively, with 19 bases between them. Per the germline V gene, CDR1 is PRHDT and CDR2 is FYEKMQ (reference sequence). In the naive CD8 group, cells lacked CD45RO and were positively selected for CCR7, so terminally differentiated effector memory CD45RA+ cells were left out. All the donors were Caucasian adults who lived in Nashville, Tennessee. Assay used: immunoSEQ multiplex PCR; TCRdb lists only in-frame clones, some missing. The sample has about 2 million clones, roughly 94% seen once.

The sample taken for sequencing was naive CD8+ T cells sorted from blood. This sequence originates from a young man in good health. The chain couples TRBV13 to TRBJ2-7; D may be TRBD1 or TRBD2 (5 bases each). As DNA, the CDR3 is TGTGCCAGCAGCTCGGACCCGGGACGGGGAATCTACGAGCAGTACTTC. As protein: CASSSDPGRGIYEQYF.